One TCR beta chain is described in this entry. The source of the sample is a study of control samples from healthy donors and cancer patients. Clones were sequenced by immunoSEQ multiplex PCR, and TCRdb holds only the in-frame ones, with some missing. Of over 100,000 clones in the sample, about 90% were seen once. This CDR3 spans 19 amino acids. V was pared by 0 bases and J by 1 base, with 10 bases of the junction left unmatched. From germline, CDR1 is LGHNA and CDR2 YNFKEQ. The chain joins TRBV4-2 to TRBJ2-4, with 9 nucleotides matching TRBD2. The sequenced sample consisted of blood. The TCR sequence derives from a woman younger than 35 in good health. CDR3 DNA: TGTGCCAGCAGCCAAGATTGCGGGGGGGCCGATGCGGCCAAAAACATTCAGTACTTC. Protein sequence: CASSQDCGGADAAKNIQYF.